This is a list of T cell receptor beta chains from one sample in a study of cytomegalovirus exposure and HLA in healthy donors. This table comes from immunoSEQ multiplex PCR, and its TCRdb copy is limited to in-frame clones, with some not included. Here the sample spans just over 200,000 clones, 65% to 80% being singletons. What was sequenced was PBMCs. These receptors originate from a man aged 50 to 60 in good health and CMV-seronegative. Both conserved end residues are part of each CDR3. Each record gives: J gene, D gene, clone size, V gene, CDR3 protein, CDR3 DNA. A D gene is named only where the DNA matches it firmly. Where a row states a size, it is once, few, many or the class of an expanded clone; other rows omit it.

TRBJ2-5 | TRBD2 | NA | TRBV7-8 | CASSFGGGPETQYF | TGTGCCAGCAGCTTTGGGGGAGGGCCGGAGACCCAGTACTTC
TRBJ1-5 | NA | once | TRBV19 | CASSTRGEGNQPQHF | TGTGCCAGTAGTACCCGCGGGGAGGGCAATCAGCCCCAGCATTTT
TRBJ2-1 | TRBD2 | few | TRBV5-4 | CASSPRLAGGLNEQFF | TGTGCCAGCAGCCCCAGACTAGCGGGAGGTTTAAATGAGCAGTTCTTC
TRBJ2-7 | NA | once | TRBV27 | CASSLTEFHEQYF | TGTGCCAGCAGTCTAACCGAGTTCCACGAGCAGTACTTC
TRBJ1-2 | NA | NA | TRBV25-1 | CASSDPAATNYGYTF | TGTGCCAGCAGTGATCCCGCCGCTACTAACTATGGCTACACCTTC
TRBJ2-7 | NA | few | TRBV28 | CASSPRGAPGEQYF | TGTGCCAGCAGCCCCCGGGGGGCGCCGGGGGAGCAGTACTTC
TRBJ2-1 | NA | NA | TRBV19 | CASSIATRASSYNEQFF | TGTGCCAGTAGTATAGCCACCAGGGCTAGCTCCTACAATGAGCAGTTCTTC
TRBJ2-7 | TRBD2 | NA | TRBV5-1 | CASSLAPGGVSYEQYF | TGCGCCAGCAGCTTGGCCCCGGGAGGTGTCTCCTACGAGCAGTACTTC
TRBJ1-2 | NA | few | TRBV9 | CASSVEPRGYGYTF | TGTGCCAGCAGCGTAGAACCCCGCGGCTATGGCTACACCTTC
TRBJ1-3 | TRBD1 | NA | TRBV6-1 | CASSAGGSRNTIYF | TGTGCCAGCAGTGCAGGGGGATCACGAAACACCATATATTTT
TRBJ2-3 | TRBD2 | NA | TRBV7-2 | CASSSSGRGLDTQYF | TGTGCCAGCAGCTCTAGCGGGAGGGGACTAGATACGCAGTATTTT
TRBJ2-5 | NA | NA | TRBV12-5 | CASGLYLYRDQGWQETQYF | TGTGCTAGTGGTTTGTACCTTTACCGGGACCAGGGGTGGCAAGAGACCCAGTACTTC
TRBJ2-7 | NA | once | TRBV27 | CASRPSGTHSYEQYF | TGTGCCAGCAGACCCTCCGGGACTCACTCCTACGAGCAGTACTTC
TRBJ1-1 | TRBD1 | NA | TRBV5-6 | CASSFDGTGVTEAFF | TGTGCCAGCAGCTTTGACGGGACAGGGGTCACTGAAGCTTTCTTT
TRBJ2-1 | TRBD2 | NA | TRBV19 | CASSILAGISYNEQFF | TGTGCCAGTAGTATACTAGCGGGGATCTCCTACAATGAGCAGTTCTTC
TRBJ2-1 | NA | NA | TRBV28 | CASSPTFPELARGQFF | TGTGCCAGCAGTCCCACATTTCCCGAACTAGCAAGAGGGCAGTTCTTC
TRBJ2-1 | TRBD2 | NA | TRBV2 | CASSDQTSGYNEQFF | TGTGCCAGCAGTGATCAGACTAGCGGCTACAATGAGCAGTTCTTC
TRBJ2-6 | TRBD1 | NA | TRBV11-2 | CASSLNRDRGALGANVLTF | TGTGCCAGCAGCCTAAACCGGGACAGGGGCGCTCTGGGGGCCAACGTCCTGACTTTC
TRBJ1-3 | NA | NA | TRBV11-2 | CASSLDSTGAGNTIYF | TGTGCCAGCAGCTTAGATTCAACAGGAGCTGGAAACACCATATATTTT
TRBJ2-1 | TRBD2 | few | TRBV5-1 | CASSRSGNYNEQFF | TGCGCCAGCAGCCGAAGCGGGAACTACAATGAGCAGTTCTTC
TRBJ1-2 | TRBD1 | NA | TRBV19 | CASRSGQGSSVYGYTF | TGTGCCAGTAGGTCCGGACAGGGGTCGTCCGTGTATGGCTACACCTTC
TRBJ2-3 | NA | once | TRBV11-3 | CASSQDSGGTQYF | TGTGCCAGCAGCCAGGACTCCGGTGGTACGCAGTATTTT
TRBJ1-5 | TRBD1 | few | TRBV2 | CASSSTGVSNQPQHF | TGTGCCAGCAGTTCAACAGGGGTCTCCAATCAGCCCCAGCATTTT
TRBJ2-1 | TRBD2 | NA | TRBV18 | CASSETSGYNEQFF | TGTGCCAGCTCTGAAACTAGCGGTTACAATGAGCAGTTCTTC
TRBJ2-7 | NA | NA | TRBV14 | CASSQLEFPEQYF | TGTGCCAGCAGCCAACTAGAGTTTCCCGAGCAGTACTTC
TRBJ1-3 | TRBD1 | NA | TRBV5-1 | CASSLPGTGTRNTIYF | TGCGCCAGCAGCTTGCCCGGGACAGGGACGCGAAACACCATATATTTT
TRBJ2-3 | TRBD2 | few | TRBV28 | CASSPRGREGEDTQYF | TGTGCCAGCAGCCCTCGGGGGCGGGAGGGGGAAGATACGCAGTATTTT
TRBJ2-5 | NA | NA | TRBV6-5 | CASSLIAAETQYF | TGTGCCAGCAGTTTGATCGCGGCAGAGACCCAGTACTTC
TRBJ2-7 | TRBD1 | NA | TRBV5-5 | CASSWTGYEQYF | TGTGCCAGCAGCTGGACAGGGTACGAGCAGTACTTC
TRBJ2-1 | NA | NA | TRBV7-3 | CASSLRGIDYNEQFF | TGTGCCAGCAGCTTACGCGGTATAGACTACAATGAGCAGTTCTTC
TRBJ2-3 | TRBD2 | NA | TRBV4-1 | CASSQGAGAADTQYF | TGCGCCAGCAGCCAAGGAGCGGGAGCGGCAGATACGCAGTATTTT
TRBJ1-2 | NA | NA | TRBV30 | CAWSAGGYTF | TGTGCCTGGAGTGCGGGGGGCTACACCTTC
TRBJ1-4 | NA | NA | TRBV30 | CAFDRPTNEKLFF | TGTGCCTTCGACAGGCCAACTAATGAAAAACTGTTTTTT
TRBJ2-7 | TRBD1 | NA | TRBV10-1 | CASSESQGQGAYEQYF | TGCGCCAGCAGTGAGTCCCAGGGGCAGGGGGCCTACGAGCAGTACTTC
TRBJ1-4 | NA | few | TRBV18 | CASSPSGNEKLFF | TGTGCCAGCTCACCCTCGGGGAATGAAAAACTGTTTTTT
TRBJ2-2 | TRBD1 | NA | TRBV5-1 | CASSFVPGQGTGELFF | TGCGCCAGCAGCTTTGTCCCGGGACAGGGCACCGGGGAGCTGTTTTTT
TRBJ1-3 | NA | NA | TRBV4-2 | CASSQERTAGNTIYF | TGTGCCAGCAGCCAAGAACGGACAGCTGGAAACACCATATATTTT
TRBJ1-1 | TRBD1 | NA | TRBV11-2 | CASSLLRTTGPTEAFF | TGTGCCAGCAGCTTACTACGCACGACAGGGCCCACTGAAGCTTTCTTT
TRBJ2-7 | TRBD2 | few | TRBV5-5 | CASSLEPSGSYEQYF | TGTGCCAGCAGCTTGGAGCCTAGCGGGAGTTACGAGCAGTACTTC
TRBJ1-2 | TRBD1 | NA | TRBV9 | CASSVARQGSGYTF | TGTGCCAGCAGCGTAGCTAGACAGGGCAGTGGCTACACCTTC
TRBJ1-5 | TRBD1 | NA | TRBV6-1 | CASREGQGSQPQHF | TGTGCCAGCAGAGAGGGACAGGGGAGCCAGCCCCAGCATTTT
TRBJ2-7 | TRBD2 | NA | TRBV27 | CASRVAGADEQYF | TGTGCCAGCCGAGTAGCGGGAGCGGATGAGCAGTACTTC
TRBJ2-1 | NA | NA | TRBV9 | CASSSGTAPNEQFF | TGTGCCAGCAGCTCCGGGACTGCCCCCAATGAGCAGTTCTTC
TRBJ2-7 | TRBD2 | NA | TRBV18 | CASSRLAGGFYEQYF | TGTGCCAGCTCACGACTAGCGGGGGGGTTCTACGAGCAGTACTTC
TRBJ2-7 | TRBD2 | NA | TRBV15 | CATKGLAGGPAYEQYF | TGTGCCACCAAAGGACTAGCGGGAGGCCCCGCCTACGAGCAGTACTTC
TRBJ2-2 | TRBD2 | NA | TRBV2 | CASSALAGTGELFF | TGTGCCAGCAGTGCCTTAGCGGGTACCGGGGAGCTGTTTTTT
TRBJ2-3 | TRBD1 | NA | TRBV10-3 | CAISEYRGSDTQYF | TGTGCCATCAGTGAGTACAGGGGTTCAGATACGCAGTATTTT